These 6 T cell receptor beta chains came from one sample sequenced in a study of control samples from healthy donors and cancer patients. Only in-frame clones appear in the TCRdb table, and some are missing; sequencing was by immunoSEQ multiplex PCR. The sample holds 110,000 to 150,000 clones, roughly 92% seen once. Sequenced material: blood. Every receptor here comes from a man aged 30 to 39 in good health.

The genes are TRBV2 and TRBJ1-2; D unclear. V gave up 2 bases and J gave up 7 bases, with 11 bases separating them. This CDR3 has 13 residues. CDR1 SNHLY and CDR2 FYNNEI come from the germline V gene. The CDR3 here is CASSESRRTGYTF. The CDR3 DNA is TGTGCCAGCAGTGAATCAAGGAGGACTGGCTACACCTTC.

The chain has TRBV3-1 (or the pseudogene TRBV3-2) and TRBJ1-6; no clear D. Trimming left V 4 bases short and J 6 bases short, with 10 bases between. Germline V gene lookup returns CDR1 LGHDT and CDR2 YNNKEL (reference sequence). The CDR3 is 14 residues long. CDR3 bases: TGTGCCAGCAGCCCTTCGGCGGGTAATTCACCCCTCCACTTT. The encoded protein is CASSPSAGNSPLHF.

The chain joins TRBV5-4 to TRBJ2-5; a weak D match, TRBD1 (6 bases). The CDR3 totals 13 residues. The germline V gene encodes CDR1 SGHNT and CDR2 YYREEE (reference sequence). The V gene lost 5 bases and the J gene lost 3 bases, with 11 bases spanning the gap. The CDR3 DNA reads TGTGCCAGCAGACAGGGTATCGAAGAGACCCAGTACTTC. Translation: CASRQGIEETQYF.

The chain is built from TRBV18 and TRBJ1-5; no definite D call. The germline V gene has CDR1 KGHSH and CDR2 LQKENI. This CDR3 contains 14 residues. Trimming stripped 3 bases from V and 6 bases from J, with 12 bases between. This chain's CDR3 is CASSPDGDSQPQHF. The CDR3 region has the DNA TGTGCCAGCTCACCCGACGGGGATTCTCAGCCCCAGCATTTT.

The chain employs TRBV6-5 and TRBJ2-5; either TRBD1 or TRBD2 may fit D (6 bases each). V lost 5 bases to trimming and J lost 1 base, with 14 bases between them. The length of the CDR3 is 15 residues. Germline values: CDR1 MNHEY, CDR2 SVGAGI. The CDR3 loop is CASSLTRGVQETQYF. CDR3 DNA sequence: TGTGCCAGCAGTCTTACTAGGGGGGTCCAAGAGACCCAGTACTTC.

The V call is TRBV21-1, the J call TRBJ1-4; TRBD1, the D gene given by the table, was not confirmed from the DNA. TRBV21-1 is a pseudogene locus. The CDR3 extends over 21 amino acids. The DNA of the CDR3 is TGTGCCAGCAGCAAAGCCCGGGGCCGTGCGGGACAGGTCGTCCCTAATGAAAAACTGTTTTTT. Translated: CASSKARGRAGQVVPNEKLFF.